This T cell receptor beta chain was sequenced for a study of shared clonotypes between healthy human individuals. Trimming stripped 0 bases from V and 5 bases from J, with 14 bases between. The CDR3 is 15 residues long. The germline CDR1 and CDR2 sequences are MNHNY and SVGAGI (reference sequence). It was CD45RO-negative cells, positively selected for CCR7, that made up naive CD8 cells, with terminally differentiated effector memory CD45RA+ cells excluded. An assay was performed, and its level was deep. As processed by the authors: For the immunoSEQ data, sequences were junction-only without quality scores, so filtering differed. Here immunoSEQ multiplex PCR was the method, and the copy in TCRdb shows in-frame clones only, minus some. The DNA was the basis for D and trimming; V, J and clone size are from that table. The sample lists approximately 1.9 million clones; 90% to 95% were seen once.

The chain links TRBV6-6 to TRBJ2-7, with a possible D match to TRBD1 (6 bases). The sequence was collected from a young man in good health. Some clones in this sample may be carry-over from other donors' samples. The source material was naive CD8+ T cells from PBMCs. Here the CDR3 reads CASSYSGRGPDEQYF. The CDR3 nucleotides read TGTGCCAGCAGTTACTCGGGCAGGGGTCCAGACGAGCAGTACTTC.